Following are 19 T cell receptor beta chains from one sample sequenced in a study of Graves' ophthalmopathy and Graves' hyperthyroidism. Investigators amplified TCR beta CDR3 regions from RNA transcripts. Following a first-round RT-PCR that used HTBI primers, a second-round multiplex PCR was carried out. TCRdb fed the multiplex PCR reads into MiXCR, producing one record per CDR3 protein. Of 500,000 to 800,000 distinct CDR3 sequences listed, about two fifths were seen once; the top ten hold more than 2.5%. The specimen was peripheral blood. Receptor source: an adult man with Graves' ophthalmopathy.

This clonotype came up a few times. CDR3 sequence: CASSQGRETGELFF. CDR3 DNA sequence: TGCGCCAGCAGCCAAGGCAGGGAGACCGGGGAGCTGTTTTTT. J is TRBJ2-2 and V is TRBV4-3; D tentatively reads TRBD1 or TRBD2 (5 bases each). Germline V lookup: CDR1 LGHNA, CDR2 YSLEER. CDR3 length equals 14 residues. The V end was cut by 1 base, the J end by 5 bases, with 8 bases between.

For this clonotype: Since the CDR3 does not end with the conserved phenylalanine or tryptophan, this likely comes from a read error. The chain has TRBV7-9 and TRBJ1-2; weak D call: TRBD1 (6 bases). The V gene's germline CDR1 is SEHNR and CDR2 FQNEAQ (reference sequence). This CDR3 has 12 amino acids. V lost 1 base, J lost 10 bases, and 10 bases lay in between. CDR3 region: CASSLGEGHYTL. DNA for the CDR3: TGTGCCAGCAGCTTAGGAGAGGGACACTACACCCTC.

The chain carries TRBV25-1 and TRBJ1-2, with TRBD1 identical over 7 bases. The J segment lost 4 bases and the V segment lost 6 bases, leaving 17 bases of the junction unmatched. In germline, CDR1 is MGHDK, CDR2 SYGVNS. CDR3 length: 17 residues. The CDR3 loop reads CASREESKSGTVYGYTF. The DNA of the CDR3 is TGTGCCAGCAGAGAAGAATCTAAATCCGGGACAGTCTATGGCTACACCTTC.

To note about this clonotype: One end of the junction fails to match germline, which may point to a read error. V is TRBV29-1 and J is TRBJ1-1; TRBD1 is a possible D gene (5 bases). CDR3 length: 12 residues. The germline V gene has CDR1 SQVTM and CDR2 ANQGSEA. The CDR3 nucleotides read TGCAGATACCGACAGTTGAACACTGGAGCTTTCTTT. It specifies CRYRQLNTGAFF.

This clonotype appeared many times. The chain employs TRBV2 and TRBJ1-1, with D unresolved. From germline, CDR1 is SNHLY and CDR2 FYNNEI. The CDR3 length is 12 residues. Between the trimmed V and J ends, which lost 7 bases and 1 base, there was a span of 7 bases. Here the CDR3 reads CASTYRNTEAFF. CDR3 nucleotide sequence: TGTGCCAGCACATACAGGAACACTGAAGCTTTCTTT.

Details on this clonotype: Being one base from a much bigger clone, this may be a read error. This CDR3 reads CASSRTGTGAEEQYF. CDR3 in DNA: TGCGCCAGCAGCCGGACCGGGACAGGAGCTGAGGAGCAGTACTTC. The V gene is TRBV5-1, the J gene TRBJ2-7; the match to TRBD1 covers 8 bases. The junction had 13 bases not matched to a gene; V was cut back by 4 bases and J by 7 bases. This CDR3 is 15 amino acids long. Per germline, CDR1 SGHRS and CDR2 YFSETQ.

The chain carries TRBV4-1 and TRBJ1-1; D not resolved. This CDR3 spans 18 amino acids. CDR1 MGHRA and CDR2 YSYEKL come from the germline V gene. Trimming cost V 4 bases and J 3 bases, with 24 bases left between them. CDR3 loop: CASSPTPVIIVRDTEAFF. DNA for the CDR3: TGCGCCAGCAGCCCCACCCCGGTTATTATTGTCCGGGACACTGAAGCTTTCTTT.

This clonotype was recorded a few times. A much larger clone differs from this one at a single base, so this may be a read error. This chain connects TRBV15 to TRBJ2-7; 7 nucleotides line up with TRBD1. Germline CDR1 LNHNV, CDR2 YYDKDF (reference sequence). The CDR3 sequence is 15 residues long. The junction had 14 bases not matched to a gene; V was cut back by 6 bases and J by 6 bases. The CDR3 spells CATRQTETGFSEQYF. The CDR3 nucleotides are TGTGCCACCAGACAAACCGAGACAGGGTTCTCCGAGCAGTACTTC.

This chain joins TRBV2 and TRBJ1-6; 12 nucleotides align to TRBD1. Trimming at V came to 9 bases and at J to 8 bases, leaving 5 bases not matched to a gene. This CDR3 has 14 residues. The V gene's germline CDR1 is SNHLY and CDR2 FYNNEI. The CDR3 here is CARAGTGGHSPLHF. CDR3 DNA sequence: TGTGCCAGGGCCGGGACAGGGGGCCATTCACCCCTCCACTTT.

The rearrangement links TRBV14 to TRBJ2-6; D ambiguous. CDR1 SGHDN and CDR2 FVKESK come from the germline V gene. This CDR3 has 14 amino acids. Trimming removed 0 bases at V and 7 bases at J, with 7 bases between. The CDR3 region is CASSQDSAANVLTF. For the CDR3, the DNA is TGTGCCAGCAGCCAAGATTCGGCAGCCAACGTCCTGACTTTC.

This clonotype was picked up many times. With a much larger clone just one base away, this may be a read error. The chain links TRBV6-5 to TRBJ2-5; tentative D call: TRBD1 (6 bases). The V end was cut by 0 bases, the J end by 1 base, with 6 bases between. The CDR3 runs 14 residues. From germline, CDR1 is MNHEY and CDR2 SVGAGI. The CDR3 here is CASSYSDSQETQYF. For the CDR3, the DNA is TGTGCCAGCAGTTACTCGGACAGCCAAGAGACCCAGTACTTC.

The V gene is TRBV6-6, the J gene TRBJ2-5; D remains unclear. V lost 2 bases and J 5 bases, leaving 15 bases between the germline ends. The CDR3 contains 15 residues. Germline values: CDR1 MNHNY, CDR2 SVGAGI (reference sequence). The CDR3 nucleotides are TGTGCCAGCAGTTACCTCGGGCCAGCTCGGGAGACCCAGTACTTC. Its protein is CASSYLGPARETQYF.

This chain connects TRBV24-1 to TRBJ2-5; 9 positions match TRBD2. This CDR3 has 14 residues. Germline trimming cut 11 bases from V and 6 bases from J; bases unmatched to any gene: 12. The V gene's germline CDR1 is KGHDR and CDR2 SFDVKD. The CDR3 nucleotides read TGTGCCAGCAGAACTGCCGGGACTAGCCAGACCCAGTACTTC. Its translation: CASRTAGTSQTQYF.

The DNA for the CDR3 is TGCAGCGTTGGTGGGGCCGGGGGCGACCATGGCTACACCTTC. It yields the protein CSVGGAGGDHGYTF. The chain recombines TRBV29-1 with TRBJ1-2, with D possibly TRBD1 on 6 matching bases. Germline-derived CDR1 and CDR2 are SQVTM and ANQGSEA. The CDR3 loop spans 14 amino acids. Between the trimmed V and J ends, which lost 4 bases and 6 bases, there was a span of 18 bases.

Regarding this clonotype: A clone one base away is much larger, so this may be a read error. The rearrangement uses TRBV7-6 and TRBJ2-7, with a tentative D call TRBD2 (6 bases). Per germline, CDR1 SGHVS and CDR2 FNYEAQ. The CDR3 runs 16 residues. The V end was cut by 1 base, the J end by 4 bases, with 17 bases between. The CDR3 protein is CASSLEVAGRGYEQYF. The CDR3 DNA is TGTGCCAGCAGCTTAGAAGTTGCGGGACGGGGGTACGAGCAGTACTTC.

This clonotype has a handful of counts. The V and J genes are TRBV7-6 and TRBJ1-1, with D possibly matching TRBD1 (5 bases). V was cut by 5 bases and J by 2 bases, with 18 bases left in between. There are 16 residues in the CDR3. From germline, CDR1 is SGHVS and CDR2 FNYEAQ. CDR3 sequence reads: CASSPSGGLINTEAFF. The CDR3 DNA sequence: TGTGCCAGCAGCCCTAGCGGGGGACTTATAAACACTGAAGCTTTCTTT. The full variable domain, in which reference TRBV7-6 and TRBJ1-1 provide the parts outside the CDR3, is GAGVSQSPRYKVTKRGQDVALRCDPISGHVSLYWYRQALGQGPEFLTYFNYEAQQDKSGLPNDRFSAERPEGSISTLTIQRTEQRDSAMYRCASSPSGGLINTEAFFGQGTRLTVV.

This clonotype has a count of ten or more. The V call is TRBV7-9, the J call TRBJ1-2, with 8 positions matching TRBD1. This CDR3 spans 12 amino acids. With V trimmed by 10 bases and J by 4 bases, 5 bases remained unmatched. CDR1 is SEHNR and CDR2 is FQNEAQ in the germline V gene (reference sequence). The CDR3, as DNA: TGTGCCATCAGAACAGGGGGCTATGGCTACACCTTC. Amino acids: CAIRTGGYGYTF.

This clonotype has a count of ten or more. CDR3 DNA: TGTGCCAGTAGTATGGCAGGCCGCAACGAGCAGTACTTC. Amino acid sequence: CASSMAGRNEQYF. V gene TRBV19 combines with J gene TRBJ2-7; D remains ambiguous. Trimming pared 3 bases from V and 5 bases from J, leaving 11 bases between. The germline CDR1 and CDR2 sequences are LNHDA and SQIVND (reference sequence). The CDR3 has 13 residues.

V and J are TRBV19 and TRBJ2-5, with 10 bases aligning to TRBD2. The germline gives CDR1 LNHDA, CDR2 SQIVND (reference sequence). V lost 0 bases to trimming and J lost 1 base; unmatched junction nucleotides: 8. There are 18 residues in the CDR3. The chain's CDR3 is CASSIDPSSGRSQETQYF. DNA of the CDR3: TGTGCCAGTAGTATAGACCCCTCTAGCGGGAGAAGCCAAGAGACCCAGTACTTC.